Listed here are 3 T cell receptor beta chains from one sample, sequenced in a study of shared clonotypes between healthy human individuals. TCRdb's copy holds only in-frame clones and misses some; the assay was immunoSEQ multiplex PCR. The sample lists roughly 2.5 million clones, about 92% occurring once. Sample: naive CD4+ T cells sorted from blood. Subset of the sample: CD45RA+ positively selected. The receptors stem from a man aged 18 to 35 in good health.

CDR3 nucleotides: TGTGCCAGCAGCTTACCCCTTGGACAGGTGGGCACTGAAGCTTTCTTT. Translation: CASSLPLGQVGTEAFF. The chain couples TRBV5-4 to TRBJ1-1; 7 bases are a match to TRBD1. CDR1 and CDR2 (germline): SGHNT, YYREEE (reference sequence). The CDR3 consists of 16 residues. V was pared by 2 bases and J by 4 bases, with 11 bases of the junction left unmatched. Based on the CDR3 plus reference TRBV5-4 and TRBJ1-1, the full variable domain is ETGVTQSPTHLIKTRGQQVTLRCSSQSGHNTVSWYQQALGQGPQFIFQYYREEENGRGNFPPRFSGLQFPNYSSELNVNALELDDSALYLCASSLPLGQVGTEAFFGQGTRLTVV.

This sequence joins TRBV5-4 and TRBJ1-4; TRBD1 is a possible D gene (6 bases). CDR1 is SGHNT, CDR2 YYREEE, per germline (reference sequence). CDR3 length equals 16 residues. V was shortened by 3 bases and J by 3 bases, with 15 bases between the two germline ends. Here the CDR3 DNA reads TGTGCCAGCAGCTGGCGTACAGGGAACTCTAATGAAAAACTGTTTTTT. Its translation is CASSWRTGNSNEKLFF. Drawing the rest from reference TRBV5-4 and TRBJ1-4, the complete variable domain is ETGVTQSPTHLIKTRGQQVTLRCSSQSGHNTVSWYQQALGQGPQFIFQYYREEENGRGNFPPRFSGLQFPNYSSELNVNALELDDSALYLCASSWRTGNSNEKLFFGSGTQLSVL.

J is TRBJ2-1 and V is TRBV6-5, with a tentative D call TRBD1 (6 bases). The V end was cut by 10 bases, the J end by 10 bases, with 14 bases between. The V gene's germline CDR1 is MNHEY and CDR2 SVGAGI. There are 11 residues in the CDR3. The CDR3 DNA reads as TGTGCCACCGGGGACATAAGAGAGCAGTTCTTC. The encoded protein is CATGDIREQFF.